This T cell receptor (beta chain) was observed in a study of blood T cell repertoires in COVID-19 (dated by TCRdb to the early 2020s). At the level of the whole study: The collaborator samples originated in the United States, Italy and Spain and spanned the acute and convalescent phases of COVID-19. The material from the prospective study consisted of cDNA or gDNA derived from T cells, B-cell-depleted T cells, or PBMCs. The dataset comprised deeply sampled blood TCRbeta repertoires from subjects exposed to, actively infected with, or recovered from COVID-19. A freely available public database, intended as a resource for researchers studying the immune response to SARS-CoV-2, is where the repertoires were released. Samples came from the ongoing ImmuneRACE study (first 160 participants) plus 1,254 subjects from 6 global collaborators. Sample metadata almost always included a de-identified subject ID, COVID-19 status, age in years and sex. Where HLA class I and class II types were available, the types were taken from metadata supplied by the sample provider, not from assay-based typing. On the study overall, not on this receptor specifically: How much clinical and demographic metadata was included differed by source and by participant, and the metadata was provided uncurated.

The immunoSEQ Assay, a bias-controlled multiplex PCR, was used to amplify TCRbeta CDR3 regions from genomic DNA. Under the source paper's analysis protocol: Nucleated cell counts per sample were estimated from amplification of reference gene primers within the assay. To quantify the absolute abundance of each unique TCRbeta CDR3 rearrangement, sequence reads were collapsed and filtered. For each sample, productive Simpson clonality was calculated as the square root of Simpson's diversity index over productive rearrangements. TCRdb mirrors the immuneACCESS table, restricted to in-frame sequences. Some clones are absent from its copies; in checked studies, under half trace to an unresolved V gene, and the reason for the others is unknown. V, J and clone size derive from that table, while D and trimming were established from the DNA sequence. This sample holds about 36,000 clones; roughly 74% were observed only once. The ten largest clones represent about 10% of the sample.

Worth noting for this clone: Its specific antigen is unknown. The input lacks base qualities; no much larger clone sits a single base away.

At one collaborating source in Seattle, patients were enrolled during active infection and were followed longitudinally through the course of disease. Each collaborating institution followed its own protocols to collect whole blood in K2EDTA tubes. For TCRbeta analysis, collaborator samples were shipped as frozen whole blood, as isolated PBMCs, or as DNA extracted from either sample type. Sequences were obtained from peripheral blood. The TCR originated in a man aged 70 or older with COVID-19, enrolled during active disease.

The DNA sequence is TGTGCCAGCAGCCAAGATGTAGCGGGCCCCTACAATGAGCAGTTCTTC. This translates into CASSQDVAGPYNEQFF. The sequence joins TRBV3-1 (or the pseudogene TRBV3-2) to TRBJ2-1; the central 7 bases match TRBD2. V and J are trimmed by 0 bases and 2 bases, and the gene matches miss 4 bases of the junction. Per the germline V gene (reference sequence), LGHDT is the CDR1 and YNNKEL is the CDR2. Including the terminal cysteine and phenylalanine, the CDR3 comprises 16 residues. Only the CDR3 DNA is retained, 48 bases long and in frame from the first base.